Sequencing of this T cell receptor beta chain was carried out in a study of blood T cell repertoires in COVID-19. Original data processing: Scientists estimated how many nucleated cells there were by amplifying reference gene primers. Profiled with immunoSEQ multiplex PCR; TCRdb holds only in-frame clones, not every one. The D gene and trimming were derived from the DNA, and the V and J assignments and clone size from that table. The data show some 320,000 clones, about 90% seen once. V lost 5 bases, J lost 1 base, and 8 bases stayed unmatched. The germline V gene encodes CDR1 MDHEN and CDR2 SYDVKM. The CDR3 consists of 15 residues. Grouping used clinical history reported by participants in a survey and questionnaire. In Cohort 3, a recovered donor had either two negative PCRs, clearance, or symptom resolution.

This clonotype was obtained from a woman aged 25 to 39 who had recovered from COVID-19. The chain is built from TRBV28 and TRBJ2-7, with TRBD1 identical over 7 bases. Sequenced input: PBMCs or T cells enriched from blood (not recorded which). CDR3 sequence (DNA): TGTGCCAGCAGTATAGGGGGCGGTGGGTCCTACGAGCAGTACTTC. This codes for CASSIGGGGSYEQYF.